This TCR beta chain is from a study of T-cell reconstitution after alpha-beta-depleted transplantation in children. Study observations and caveats: T-cell counts and diversity at one year post-transplant came mainly from newly produced T cells. The origin of alpha-beta T cells about two months after transplant was reportedly several hundred expanded graft clones.

Germline loops: CDR1 LGHDT, CDR2 YNNKEL (reference sequence). With 0 bases removed from V and 5 bases from J, the gap between germline ends came to 6 bases. This CDR3 comprises 13 residues. A TCRbeta library incorporating unique molecular identifiers was prepared. TCRdb processed the PCR reads anew with MiXCR; each CDR3 protein has one entry. The sample consists of 440,000 or so distinct CDR3 sequences, roughly two fifths of them appearing once. This clonotype appeared once. Its cognate antigen is unknown. V is TRBV3-1 and J is TRBJ2-3; D unclear. The sample here was PBMCs, taken before TCRalphabeta/CD19-depleted stem cell transplant. This receptor was obtained from a girl aged 2 to 9 with aplastic anemia, due to receive a stem cell transplant. CDR3 nucleotides: TGTGCCAGCAGCCAAGACTTGGAAGATACGCAGTATTTT. The encoded protein is CASSQDLEDTQYF.